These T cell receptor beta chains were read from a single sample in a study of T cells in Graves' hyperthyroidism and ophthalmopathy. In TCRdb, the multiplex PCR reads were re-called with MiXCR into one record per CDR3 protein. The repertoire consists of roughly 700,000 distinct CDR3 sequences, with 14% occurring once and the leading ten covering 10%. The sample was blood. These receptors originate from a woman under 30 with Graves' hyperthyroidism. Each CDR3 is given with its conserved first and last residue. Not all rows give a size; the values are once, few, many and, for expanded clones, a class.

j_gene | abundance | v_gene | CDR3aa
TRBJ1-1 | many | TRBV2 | CASSERSAGNTEAFF
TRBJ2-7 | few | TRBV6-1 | CASSPYRDSYEQYF
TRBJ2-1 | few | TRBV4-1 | CASSQAVASGYNEQFF
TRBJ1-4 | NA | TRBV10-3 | CAISGRHNEKLFF
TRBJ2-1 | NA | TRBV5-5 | CAGSPPGAPGGGQFF
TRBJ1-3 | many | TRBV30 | CAWGPGTGRRNTIYF
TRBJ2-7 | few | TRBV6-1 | CASSALTSGRLYEQYF
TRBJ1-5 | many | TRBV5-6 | CASSLGQTSNQPQHF
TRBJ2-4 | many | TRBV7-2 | CASSFRLAGGPKRAKNIQYF
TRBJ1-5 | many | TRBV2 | CAVAPGSNQPQHF
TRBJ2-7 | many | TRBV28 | CASSHVAGGSYEQYF
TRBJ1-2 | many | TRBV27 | CASSSGPIPRGYTF
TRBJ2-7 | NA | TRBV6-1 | CASGTGKPYEQYF
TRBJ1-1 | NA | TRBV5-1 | CASSLAPTGGLTEAFF
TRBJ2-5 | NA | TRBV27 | CASSLSRLTMAQYF
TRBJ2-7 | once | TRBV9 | CASSQLAGVQNEQYF
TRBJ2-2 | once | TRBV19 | CASRPGQGATGELFF
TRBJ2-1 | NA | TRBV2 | CAKTSGRYNEQFF
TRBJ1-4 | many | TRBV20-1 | CSAPEEGASEKLFF
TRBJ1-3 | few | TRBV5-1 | CASSLTGTSGNTIYF
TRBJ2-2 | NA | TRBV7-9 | CASSPIRELAGPRAGAGELFF
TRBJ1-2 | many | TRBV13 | CASSLQGGPQGFGYGYTF
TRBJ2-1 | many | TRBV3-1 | CASSQGVPGTSGYNEQFF
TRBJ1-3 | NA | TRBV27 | CASSHRNTIYF
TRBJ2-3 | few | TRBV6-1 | CASMNRGSFTDTQYF
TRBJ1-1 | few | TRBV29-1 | CSVEDSGRGSEAFF
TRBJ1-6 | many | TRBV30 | CAWSEQENYNSPLHF
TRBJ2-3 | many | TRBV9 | CASSAGGGRLDTQYF
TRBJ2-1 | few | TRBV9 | CASTPSGQRYNEQFF
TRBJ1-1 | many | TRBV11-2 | CASSLRQPELNTEAFF
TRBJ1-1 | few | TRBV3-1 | CASSPDYETGGVEAFF
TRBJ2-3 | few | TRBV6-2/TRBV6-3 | CASSYSGTDTQYF
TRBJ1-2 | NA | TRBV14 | CASSHAENNYGYTF
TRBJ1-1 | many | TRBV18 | CASSPPRQAGSTEAFF
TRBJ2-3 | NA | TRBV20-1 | CSARGRGTYTDTQYF
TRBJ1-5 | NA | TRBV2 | CASTSGEVQPQHF
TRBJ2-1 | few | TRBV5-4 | CASSLEGASSYNEQFF
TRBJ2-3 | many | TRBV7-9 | CASSVRDLDTQYF
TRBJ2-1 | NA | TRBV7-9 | CASSLVDGNNEQFF
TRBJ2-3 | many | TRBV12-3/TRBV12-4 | CASRRVASTDTQYF
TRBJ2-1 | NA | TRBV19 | CASSIGSGPYSYNEQFF
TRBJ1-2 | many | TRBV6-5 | CASSYEFGYTF
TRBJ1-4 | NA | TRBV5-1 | CASSLMDNEKLFF
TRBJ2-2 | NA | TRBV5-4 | CASSLGFANTGELFF
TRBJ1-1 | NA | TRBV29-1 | CSTSTRKLNTEAFF